These 20 T cell receptor beta chains originate from one sample sequenced in a study of patients and donors after allogeneic stem cell transplantation. TCRdb re-called the RT-PCR reads through MiXCR, storing one row per CDR3 protein. The sample consists of 30,000 to 40,000 distinct CDR3 sequences, less than 45% of them appearing once. The sequencing input was blood, either unsorted or a sorted T cell fraction (not recorded which). These receptors originate from a human donor who was either an allogeneic HSCT recipient or a stem cell or donor lymphocyte infusion donor (not recorded which). It is not recorded whose cells these are; they may come from a transplant donor.

Only a few counts were recorded for this clonotype. The chain joins TRBV6-5 to TRBJ2-1; TRBD1 is a possible D gene (5 bases). The CDR3 contains 11 residues. CDR1 and CDR2 (germline): MNHEY, SVGAGI. V shed 8 bases and J shed 9 bases, with 11 bases lying between them. CDR3 residues: CASYQGREQFF. In DNA form, the CDR3 reads TGTGCCAGCTACCAGGGTCGTGAGCAGTTCTTC.

This clonotype has just one count. This sequence joins TRBV29-1 and TRBJ1-2, with D possibly being TRBD1 (5 bases). This CDR3 contains 14 residues. V was trimmed by 7 bases and J by 3 bases, leaving 18 bases between them. Germline CDR1 is SQVTM and CDR2 is ANQGSEA. The CDR3, as DNA: TGCAGCGCCTCCGGGACTCCGGGAGACTATGGCTACACCTTC. Its protein is CSASGTPGDYGYTF.

This clonotype was picked up a small number of times. This chain uses TRBV27 with TRBJ2-1; D remains ambiguous. This CDR3 has 14 amino acids. The germline V and J ends were trimmed by 9 bases and 1 base, with 13 bases remaining between them. Per the germline V gene, CDR1 is MNHEY and CDR2 is SMNVEV (reference sequence). The CDR3 DNA follows: TGTGCCAGTCCCACGGTACGTTCCTACAATGAGCAGTTCTTC. This codes for CASPTVRSYNEQFF.

This clonotype was observed a handful of times. This sequence joins TRBV24-1 and TRBJ2-3, with no clear D. The germline CDR1 and CDR2 sequences are KGHDR and SFDVKD. This CDR3 contains 13 residues. V was shortened by 5 bases and J by 2 bases, with 7 bases between the two germline ends. This CDR3 reads CATSALDTDTQYF. The CDR3 DNA reads as TGTGCCACCAGTGCATTGGACACAGATACGCAGTATTTT.

This clonotype occurred a few times. The chain couples TRBV2 to TRBJ1-5, with a possible D match to TRBD1 (5 bases). The ends were cut back, 4 bases at V and 0 bases at J, with 10 bases in the middle. Germline CDR1 and CDR2: SNHLY and FYNNEI. The CDR3 has 15 residues. The CDR3 spells CASSGRGLSNQPQHF. Here the CDR3 DNA reads TGTGCCAGCAGTGGGAGGGGACTTAGCAATCAGCCCCAGCATTTT.

This clonotype was seen a few times. The chain has TRBV29-1 and TRBJ1-2; D is undetermined. Germline values: CDR1 SQVTM, CDR2 ANQGSEA. The V end lost 2 bases, the J end lost 9 bases, and 13 bases lay between the germline ends. CDR3 size: 12 residues. For the CDR3, the DNA is TGCAGCGTTGAACAGTTGGCCTTTAGCTACACCTTC. Its protein is CSVEQLAFSYTF. Filled out from reference TRBV29-1 and TRBJ1-2, the complete variable domain reads SAVISQKPSRDICQRGTSLTIQCQVDSQVTMMFWYRQQPGQSLTLIATANQGSEATYESGFVIDKFPISRPNLTFSTLTVSNMSPEDSSIYLCSVEQLAFSYTFGSGTRLTVV.

A few counts support this clonotype. The rearrangement joins TRBV2 to TRBJ1-2; 9 bases agree with TRBD1. The CDR3 runs to 14 residues. From germline, CDR1 is SNHLY and CDR2 FYNNEI. The V and J ends lost 6 bases and 1 base, in that order; junction bases with no gene match: 3. In DNA, the CDR3 is TGTGCCAGCAGCGGGGACAGGGTTAACTATGGCTACACCTTC. It encodes CASSGDRVNYGYTF.

The chain couples TRBV24-1 to TRBJ2-3; 7 positions agree with TRBD2. V shed 3 bases, J shed 4 bases, and the junction held 12 bases outside the gene matches. CDR3 size: 17 residues. CDR1 is KGHDR and CDR2 is SFDVKD in the germline V gene. Written as DNA, the CDR3 is TGTGCCACCAGTGATCCTCGGCCCGGGAGGTTGGCAGATACGCAGTATTTT. It encodes CATSDPRPGRLADTQYF.

The chain couples TRBV6-2 or TRBV6-3 to TRBJ2-7; TRBD2 is a possible D gene (6 bases). The V end was cut by 5 bases, the J end by 2 bases, with 16 bases between. CDR3 size: 15 residues. CDR1 is MNHEY and CDR2 is SVGEGT in the germline V gene. CDR3 sequence (DNA): TGTGCCAGCAGTCCGCCCGGGACTTTCACCTACGAGCAGTACTTC. This translates into CASSPPGTFTYEQYF.

This clonotype was recorded a few times. CDR3 amino acids: CASSAGTVVNYGYTF. The CDR3 bases are TGTGCCAGCAGTGCTGGGACAGTAGTTAACTATGGCTACACCTTC. J is TRBJ1-2 and V is TRBV27, with 7 bases identical to TRBD1. V lost 5 bases and J lost 1; bases outside the gene matches: 7. CDR3 length: 15 residues. Germline assignment: CDR1 MNHEY and CDR2 SMNVEV (reference sequence).

This clonotype was picked up a small number of times. The chain links TRBV7-6 to TRBJ2-4, with TRBD2 as a possible D gene (6 bases). The CDR3 runs to 13 residues. Germline CDR1 SGHVS, CDR2 FNYEAQ. V gave up 3 bases and J gave up 8 bases, with 11 bases separating them. CDR3 loop: CASSLGAGHIQYF. The CDR3 DNA is TGTGCCAGCAGCTTGGGTGCGGGACACATTCAGTACTTC.

This clonotype was counted only a few times. The gene calls are TRBV12-3 or TRBV12-4 and TRBJ2-3; TRBD2 might be the D (7 bases). Trimming removed 6 bases at V and 4 bases at J, with 20 bases between. The CDR3 consists of 16 residues. The chain's CDR3 is CASSPGGGRYADTQYF. DNA of the CDR3: TGTGCCAGCAGCCCGGGGGGCGGGAGATATGCAGATACGCAGTATTTT.

The chain has TRBV4-3 and TRBJ2-1, with 12 bases matching TRBD1. The CDR3 runs 16 residues. Trimming took 1 base from V and 7 from J; bases not matched to a gene: 5. Germline CDR1 reads LGHNA; CDR2 reads YSLEER. CDR3 nucleotide sequence: TGCGCCAGCAGCCAAGGGGACAGGGGGCCCCGTAATGAGCAGTTCTTC. Its protein product is CASSQGDRGPRNEQFF.

The chain combines TRBV27 with TRBJ2-1, with TRBD1 matching over 7 bases. This CDR3 region has 14 residues. In germline, CDR1 is MNHEY, CDR2 SMNVEV (reference sequence). V shed 5 bases and J 4 bases; nucleotides not matched to a gene: 5. The CDR3 nucleotides read TGTGCCAGCAGTGTCCGGGACAGTTACAATGAGCAGTTCTTC. Translating gives CASSVRDSYNEQFF.

This clonotype was detected only a few times. V usage is TRBV4-3 and J usage is TRBJ1-5, with 8 bases aligning to TRBD1. Germline values: CDR1 LGHNA, CDR2 YSLEER. The CDR3 has 17 residues. V was pared by 0 bases and J by 3 bases, with 7 bases of the junction left unmatched. CDR3 nucleotide sequence: TGCGCCAGCAGCCAAGAACCCGACAGGGGAGTCAATCAGCCCCAGCATTTT. Encoded protein: CASSQEPDRGVNQPQHF.

The chain carries TRBV11-3 and TRBJ2-1; D might be TRBD1 (5 bases). Germline V CDR1 and CDR2: SGHNT, YENEEA. The CDR3 spans 13 residues. V was clipped by 8 bases and J by 7 bases, with 15 bases between them. The CDR3 region has the DNA TGTGCCAGCGTGGACAAATACGGTAATGAGCAGTTCTTC. Translated, it gives CASVDKYGNEQFF. The entire variable domain, with the rest obtained from reference TRBV11-3 and TRBJ2-1, is as follows: EAGVVQSPRYKIIEKKQPVAFWCNPISGHNTLYWYLQNLGQGPELLIRYENEEAVDDSQLPKDRFSAERLKGVDSTLKIQPAELGDSAVYLCASVDKYGNEQFFGPGTRLTVL.

There are a few counts of this clonotype. J is TRBJ1-2 and V is TRBV29-1; a possible D gene is TRBD1 (5 bases). Germline lookup yields CDR1 SQVTM and CDR2 ANQGSEA. The CDR3 totals 13 residues. The CDR3 spells CVIRGDLNYGYTF. CDR3 sequence (DNA): TGCGTTATCCGAGGGGACCTTAACTATGGCTACACCTTC.

In its sample, this clonotype is medium-sized. The chain has TRBV5-1 and TRBJ1-1; D is possibly TRBD1 (6 bases). The CDR3 extends over 15 amino acids. In germline, CDR1 is SGHRS, CDR2 YFSETQ. The V end lost 0 bases, the J end lost 1 base, and 10 bases lay between the germline ends. This CDR3 reads CASSLERGANTEAFF. DNA of the CDR3: TGCGCCAGCAGCTTGGAACGGGGGGCGAACACTGAAGCTTTCTTT.

The chain employs TRBV12-3 or TRBV12-4 and TRBJ1-1; a weak D match, TRBD1 (6 bases). This CDR3 contains 14 residues. Trimming shortened V by 5 bases and J by 5 bases, and 15 bases separated the two germline ends. CDR3: CASSPYRVWTEAFF. The CDR3 DNA reads as TGTGCCAGCAGTCCCTACAGGGTTTGGACTGAAGCTTTCTTT.

The V call is TRBV15, the J call TRBJ1-5; TRBD1 is a possible D gene (6 bases). Germline values: CDR1 LNHNV, CDR2 YYDKDF (reference sequence). Trimming stripped 5 bases from V and 4 bases from J, with 21 bases between. CDR3 size: 17 residues. CDR3: CATSETQGTYRNQPQHF. As DNA, the CDR3 is TGTGCCACCAGCGAGACACAGGGCACTTACAGGAATCAGCCCCAGCATTTT.